This entry features one T cell receptor (beta chain) sequence. The data were produced by immunoSEQ multiplex PCR, yet TCRdb's version contains in-frame clones alone and is incomplete. Of approximately 710,000 clones listed, 90% were seen once; the top ten hold roughly 36%. The data are from a study of shared clonotypes between healthy human individuals. Trimming at V came to 10 bases and at J to 3 bases, leaving 17 bases not matched to a gene. The CDR3 contains 17 residues. Per germline, CDR1 MNHEY and CDR2 SMNVEV (reference sequence). Source material: memory CD8+ T cells from PBMCs. The subset here: CD45RO+ cells pooled with CCR7-negative TemRA cells. This receptor was obtained from a man younger than 35 in good health. Some clones in this sample may be carry-over from other donors' samples. This sequence joins TRBV27 and TRBJ1-1, with 10 bases identical to TRBD1. DNA of the CDR3: TGTGCCACCGCCCTTATAGGTGGGGACAGGGGTGACACTGAAGCTTTCTTT. Translated, it gives CATALIGGDRGDTEAFF.